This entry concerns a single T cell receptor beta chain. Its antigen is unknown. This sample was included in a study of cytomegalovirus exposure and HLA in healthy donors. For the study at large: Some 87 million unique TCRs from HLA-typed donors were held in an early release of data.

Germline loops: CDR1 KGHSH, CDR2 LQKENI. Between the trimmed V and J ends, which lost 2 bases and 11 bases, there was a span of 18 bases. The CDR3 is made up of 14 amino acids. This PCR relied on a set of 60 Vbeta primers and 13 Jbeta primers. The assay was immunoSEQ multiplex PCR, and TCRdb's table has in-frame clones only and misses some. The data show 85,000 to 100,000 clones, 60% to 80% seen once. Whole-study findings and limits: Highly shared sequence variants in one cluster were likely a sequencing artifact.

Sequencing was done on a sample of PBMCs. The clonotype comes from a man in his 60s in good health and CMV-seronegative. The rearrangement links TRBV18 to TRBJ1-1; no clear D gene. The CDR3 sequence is CASSPEIRETGAFF. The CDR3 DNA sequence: TGTGCCAGCTCACCAGAAATAAGGGAGACGGGGGCTTTCTTT.